These T cell receptor beta chains were read from a single sample in a study of cytomegalovirus exposure and HLA in healthy donors. Some clones are missing from TCRdb's copy, which holds only in-frame ones; the method was immunoSEQ multiplex PCR. The table has 70,000 or so clones, over 85% seen once; the top ten hold about 1.6%. Sequencing input: PBMCs. These receptors all stem from a man younger than 35 in good health and CMV-seropositive. CDR3s include the opening cysteine and the closing phenylalanine or tryptophan. Clone size is not always given. Where it is, it says once, few, many or a class for expanded clones.

once | TRBV18 | CASSPPGQRTDTQYF
. | TRBV14 | CASSRGDTYEQYF
. | TRBV5-1 | CASSLTGAGNEKLFF
. | TRBV4-1 | CASSQEATSNQPQHF
. | TRBV2 | CASRNSGTKNTGELFF
. | TRBV7-9 | CASTQGAEFYEQYF
. | TRBV30 | CAWMSGGGVAYEQYF
. | TRBV14 | CASSQDFGGARNGYTF
. | TRBV28 | CASSFRRNQPQHF
. | TRBV15 | CATRASPGQGWNEQYF
. | TRBV5-6 | CASSWGQGEYNEQFF
. | TRBV10-3 | CAISESQGSQYF
. | TRBV30 | CAWGTGGAYEQYF
. | TRBV28 | CASRAAGGNQPQHF
. | TRBV27 | CASSSPGGMADNEQFF
. | TRBV5-5 | CASRSDSFYGYTF
once | TRBV5-4 | CASSSPGGPGMDYGYTF
. | TRBV28 | CASSLERYGYTF
. | TRBV7-3 | CASSLQGMGDTQYF
. | TRBV5-7 | CASSREGGGFNQPQHF
. | TRBV6-4 | CASSSGTEAFF
once | TRBV6-4 | CASSTDRDTEAFF
. | TRBV9 | CASATAGSFNEQFF
. | TRBV19 | CASSPRDSTYEQYF